The 32 T cell receptor beta chains listed next were all sequenced from one sample in a study of blood T cell repertoires in COVID-19. Assay used: immunoSEQ multiplex PCR; TCRdb lists only in-frame clones, some missing. This sample yields about 140,000 clones, of which about 90% are seen a single time; about 10% belongs to the top ten. The specimen was peripheral blood. The source is a woman of 80 years or more with acute or convalescent COVID-19.

The chain is built from TRBV5-1 and TRBJ2-2, with 7 bases aligning to TRBD1. V shed 2 bases, J shed 3 bases, and the junction held 7 bases outside the gene matches. This CDR3 has 16 residues. The germline gives CDR1 SGHRS, CDR2 YFSETQ. The CDR3 here is CASSFLPQGHTGELFF. The DNA of the CDR3 is TGCGCCAGCAGCTTTCTTCCACAGGGGCACACCGGGGAGCTGTTTTTT.

A word on this clone: Other DNA sequences in the same sample also yield this CDR3. This chain links TRBV5-1 with TRBJ2-5; TRBD2 matches 8 bases. Per the germline V gene, CDR1 is SGHRS and CDR2 is YFSETQ. The CDR3 has 14 residues. With V trimmed by 1 base and J by 4 bases, 3 bases remained unmatched. This chain's CDR3 is CASSLSGGRETQYF. Written as DNA, the CDR3 is TGCGCCAGCAGCTTGAGCGGGGGACGAGAGACCCAGTACTTC.

The sample holds one count of this clone. The V call is TRBV9, the J call TRBJ2-1; no clear D gene. The CDR3 extends over 13 amino acids. In germline, CDR1 is SGDLS, CDR2 YYNGEE. V was cut by 3 bases and J by 6 bases, with 10 bases left in between. CDR3 coding DNA: TGTGCCAGCAGCGCCCACAGAAGCAATGAGCAGTTCTTC. It is translated as CASSAHRSNEQFF. Full variable domain (rest looked up from reference TRBV9 and TRBJ2-1): DSGVTQTPKHLITATGQRVTLRCSPRSGDLSVYWYQQSLDQGLQFLIQYYNGEERAKGNILERFSAQQFPDLHSELNLSSLELGDSALYFCASSAHRSNEQFFGPGTRLTVL.

CDR3 coding DNA: TGTGCCAGCAGCCCTCGGGACAGGGGGAATTCACCCCTCCACTTT. Amino acid sequence: CASSPRDRGNSPLHF. The rearrangement joins TRBV7-9 to TRBJ1-6; 11 bases fit TRBD1. The CDR3 totals 15 residues. Trimming cost V 5 bases and J 7 bases; bases outside gene matches: 4. Looked up from germline, CDR1 is SEHNR and CDR2 is FQNEAQ (reference sequence).

The V call is TRBV7-9, the J call TRBJ1-2, with TRBD1 as a possible D gene (6 bases). V lost 5 bases, J lost 7 bases, and 23 bases lay in between. The CDR3 extends over 16 amino acids. The germline CDR1 and CDR2 sequences are SEHNR and FQNEAQ (reference sequence). The CDR3, as DNA: TGTGCCAGCAGCGCTTATGACACAGGGATGGTTGCTGGCTACACCTTC. It is translated as CASSAYDTGMVAGYTF. The whole variable domain, filled in from reference TRBV7-9 and TRBJ1-2, reads DTGVSQNPRHKITKRGQNVTFRCDPISEHNRLYWYRQTLGQGPEFLTYFQNEAQLEKSRLLSDRFSAERPKGSFSTLEIQRTEQGDSAMYLCASSAYDTGMVAGYTFGSGTRLTVV.

This rearrangement joins TRBV30 to TRBJ1-1; the D is unclear. Germline V gene sequence: CDR1 GTSNPN, CDR2 SVGIG (reference sequence). The V end was cut by 4 bases, the J end by 0 bases, with 9 bases between. The CDR3 is made up of 13 amino acids. The CDR3 DNA is TGTGCCTGGACGGCGGGAGTGAACACTGAAGCTTTCTTT. As protein: CAWTAGVNTEAFF.

The chain employs TRBV18 and TRBJ1-2; TRBD1 aligns across 12 bases. J was trimmed by 6 bases and V by 3 bases; bases with no gene match: 14. Germline CDR1 and CDR2: KGHSH and LQKENI. There are 18 residues in the CDR3. This CDR3 is CASSPLGQGARIRNGYTF. The CDR3 nucleotides read TGTGCCAGCTCACCTCTGGGACAGGGGGCTCGGATTAGGAATGGCTACACCTTC.

This clone showed up just a few times. The rearrangement uses TRBV11-2 and TRBJ1-2; D not resolved. V was trimmed by 4 bases and J by 3 bases, leaving 9 bases between them. Germline V lookup: CDR1 SGHAT, CDR2 FQNNGV. This CDR3 spans 13 amino acids. CDR3 nucleotide sequence: TGTGCCAGCAGCTACCTCCGGGACTATGGCTACACCTTC. Amino acid sequence: CASSYLRDYGYTF.

This rearrangement joins TRBV18 to TRBJ2-3; perhaps TRBD1 as D (6 bases). Trimming left V 4 bases short and J 2 bases short, with 10 bases between. Germline CDR1 KGHSH, CDR2 LQKENI. This CDR3 comprises 14 residues. In DNA, the CDR3 is TGTGCCAGCTCACTTAGGACAGTCACAGATACGCAGTATTTT. Protein sequence: CASSLRTVTDTQYF.

V and J are TRBV18 and TRBJ2-2, with D possibly being TRBD2 (6 bases). The V end was cut by 6 bases, the J end by 0 bases, with 11 bases between. CDR3 length: 15 amino acids. Germline V gene sequence: CDR1 KGHSH, CDR2 LQKENI. The CDR3 DNA reads as TGTGCCAGCTCCACCGGGGGAGCGAACACCGGGGAGCTGTTTTTT. Amino acids: CASSTGGANTGELFF.

The rearrangement joins TRBV9 to TRBJ1-3, with D perhaps matching TRBD1 (5 bases). Germline V CDR1 and CDR2: SGDLS, YYNGEE. The germline V and J ends were trimmed by 0 bases and 0 bases, with 16 bases remaining between them. The CDR3 spans 18 residues. The CDR3 protein is CASSVGGRQPYSGNTIYF. CDR3 in DNA: TGTGCCAGCAGCGTAGGGGGGAGGCAGCCCTACTCTGGAAACACCATATATTTT.

The V and J genes are TRBV6-6 and TRBJ2-7, with D possibly TRBD1 on 5 matching bases. Trimming removed 6 bases from V and 1 base from J, with 16 bases in between. The germline gives CDR1 MNHNY, CDR2 SVGAGI (reference sequence). The CDR3 sequence is 15 residues long. CDR3 residues: CASSARIRGSYEQYF. CDR3 nucleotide sequence: TGTGCCAGCAGCGCCCGAATTAGGGGATCCTACGAGCAGTACTTC.

V is TRBV6-5 and J is TRBJ1-2; D possibly corresponds to TRBD1 (6 bases). Germline V gene data show CDR1 as MNHEY and CDR2 as SVGAGI. V dropped 7 bases and J dropped 8 bases, with 14 bases sitting between them. The CDR3 is 12 amino acids. The DNA of the CDR3 is TGTGCCAGCACCCCGACAGGATGGGGCTACACCTTC. Translated: CASTPTGWGYTF.

CDR3 coding DNA: TGTGCCAGCAGCCAAAAAGTGGCCGGGGAGACCCAGTACTTC. It yields the protein CASSQKVAGETQYF. This rearrangement joins TRBV7-6 to TRBJ2-5; D call uncertain. The CDR3 sequence is 14 residues long. Germline V gene lookup returns CDR1 SGHVS and CDR2 FNYEAQ. Trimming took off 5 bases at V and 5 bases at J, with 15 bases between the two ends.

This chain joins TRBV5-1 and TRBJ1-1, with 7 bases lining up with TRBD1. Per the germline V gene, CDR1 is SGHRS and CDR2 is YFSETQ. The CDR3 extends over 14 amino acids. Unmatched junction bases numbered 4, after V lost 2 bases and J lost 3 bases. Here the CDR3 DNA reads TGCGCCAGCAGCTTTATAGGACAGGACACTGAAGCTTTCTTT. Its translation is CASSFIGQDTEAFF.

The chain carries TRBV7-9 and TRBJ1-4; D might be TRBD1 (6 bases). Germline V gene sequence: CDR1 SEHNR, CDR2 FQNEAQ (reference sequence). V was clipped by 5 bases and J by 5 bases, with 12 bases between them. The CDR3 extends over 14 amino acids. The CDR3 reads CASSLGGSNEKLFF. CDR3 nucleotides: TGTGCCAGCAGCCTTGGGGGCAGCAATGAAAAACTGTTTTTT.

This clone was recorded once. J is TRBJ1-1 and V is TRBV6-5, with D possibly TRBD1 on 5 matching bases. The CDR3 runs to 14 residues. The germline V and J ends were trimmed by 6 bases and 6 bases, with 17 bases remaining between them. The V gene's germline CDR1 is MNHEY and CDR2 SVGAGI. The CDR3 spells CASSFAPRDAEAFF. The CDR3 nucleotides are TGTGCCAGCAGCTTCGCCCCCAGGGATGCTGAAGCTTTCTTT.

The chain combines TRBV12-3 or TRBV12-4 with TRBJ2-7; 9 bases match TRBD1. The CDR3 is made up of 12 amino acids. The V segment lost 5 bases and the J segment 13 bases; nucleotides outside the gene matches: 9. The CDR3 reads CASSTGTGLLYF. CDR3 coding DNA: TGTGCCAGCAGTACCGGGACAGGGCTTCTTTACTTC.

This clone showed up just once. The chain's CDR3 is CASSQGAGGVQETQYF. DNA for the CDR3: TGTGCCAGCAGCCAAGGCGCTGGGGGCGTACAAGAGACCCAGTACTTC. V and J are TRBV4-2 and TRBJ2-5; TRBD1 might be the D (6 bases). The CDR3 is 16 amino acids. Germline V gives CDR1 LGHNA, CDR2 YNFKEQ. The V gene lost 1 base and the J gene lost 2 bases, with 14 bases spanning the gap.

The rearrangement uses TRBV18 and TRBJ1-2; TRBD1 agrees at 7 bases. J gave up 7 bases and V 5 bases, and 7 bases lay outside the gene matches. The length of the CDR3 is 13 residues. Germline V gives CDR1 KGHSH, CDR2 LQKENI. This CDR3 is CASSLDREVGYTF. CDR3 nucleotide sequence: TGTGCCAGCTCATTAGACAGGGAGGTTGGCTACACCTTC.

V usage is TRBV11-3 and J usage is TRBJ1-1, with TRBD1 identical over 8 bases. The CDR3 is 16 amino acids. Losses at the gene ends were 1 base for V and 1 base for J; bases not matched to a gene: 5. From germline, CDR1 is SGHNT and CDR2 YENEEA. DNA of the CDR3: TGTGCCAGCAGCTTAGGGGTACAGGGGGAGAACACTGAAGCTTTCTTT. This translates into CASSLGVQGENTEAFF.

This sequence joins TRBV19 and TRBJ1-4, with D possibly matching TRBD1 (5 bases). CDR3 length: 17 amino acids. CDR1 and CDR2 (germline): LNHDA, SQIVND (reference sequence). Trimming cost V 5 bases and J 7 bases, with 23 bases left between them. DNA for the CDR3: TGTGCCAGTAGTCCGCCGTGGGGAAGTCAGGGAAGTGAAAAACTGTTTTTT. As protein: CASSPPWGSQGSEKLFF.

This chain joins TRBV5-4 and TRBJ2-6, with unresolved D. The V end was cut by 0 bases, the J end by 0 bases, with 7 bases between. This CDR3 is built from 16 residues. Looked up from germline, CDR1 is SGHNT and CDR2 is YYREEE (reference sequence). The CDR3 loop reads CASSLVFSSGANVLTF. The CDR3 DNA is TGTGCCAGCAGCTTGGTGTTCTCCTCTGGGGCCAACGTCCTGACTTTC.

The V call is TRBV7-2, the J call TRBJ2-2; TRBD2 matches 12 bases. Trimming cost V 2 bases and J 5 bases; bases outside gene matches: 9. In germline, CDR1 is SGHTA, CDR2 FQGNSA. This CDR3 contains 18 residues. The CDR3 loop reads CASSLLPSGGARTGELFF. The CDR3, as DNA: TGTGCCAGCAGCTTACTCCCTAGCGGGGGGGCGAGAACCGGGGAGCTGTTTTTT.

The chain is built from TRBV2 and TRBJ1-4, with TRBD1 identical over 9 bases. Per germline, CDR1 SNHLY and CDR2 FYNNEI. V was pared by 0 bases and J by 5 bases, with 7 bases of the junction left unmatched. This CDR3 spans 17 amino acids. DNA for the CDR3: TGTGCCAGCAGTGAAGCGCTTCCGGACAGGGGAAATGAAAAACTGTTTTTT. Protein sequence: CASSEALPDRGNEKLFF.

The chain uses TRBV20-1 and TRBJ1-2; 10 bases align to TRBD1. This CDR3 contains 14 residues. Germline V gene sequence: CDR1 DFQATT, CDR2 SNEGSKA (reference sequence). Trimming at V came to 3 bases and at J to 4 bases, leaving 5 bases not matched to a gene. CDR3 bases: TGCAGTGCTAGTTTACGGGACAGGGGCTATGGCTACACCTTC. This sequence encodes CSASLRDRGYGYTF.

On this clone: In the same sample, other DNA sequences code for this CDR3. The chain is built from TRBV3-1 (or the pseudogene TRBV3-2) and TRBJ2-7, with TRBD2 identical over 7 bases. The V gene end was trimmed by 1 base and the J gene end by 3 bases; junction bases not matched to a gene: 3. Germline V gene sequence: CDR1 LGHDT, CDR2 YNNKEL (reference sequence). The CDR3 consists of 14 residues. The CDR3 sequence: CASSQGGGFYEQYF. The CDR3, as DNA: TGTGCCAGCAGCCAAGGGGGAGGGTTCTACGAGCAGTACTTC.

V and J are TRBV7-9 and TRBJ2-3; 7 bases match TRBD1. V lost 5 bases to trimming and J lost 0 bases; unmatched junction nucleotides: 5. The CDR3 runs 15 residues. Germline lookup yields CDR1 SEHNR and CDR2 FQNEAQ (reference sequence). The CDR3 sequence is CASSPGTASTDTQYF. The DNA for the CDR3 is TGTGCCAGCAGCCCTGGGACAGCCAGCACAGATACGCAGTATTTT.

The genes are TRBV4-1 and TRBJ1-5; D not resolved. Germline V gene sequence: CDR1 MGHRA, CDR2 YSYEKL. Trimming left V 1 base short and J 5 bases short, with 9 bases between. This CDR3 contains 14 residues. The DNA of the CDR3 is TGCGCCAGCAGCCAAGGATTCGGGGATCAGCCCCAGCATTTT. As protein: CASSQGFGDQPQHF.

The chain joins TRBV7-6 to TRBJ1-1, with no clear D. This CDR3 has 10 residues. The V end lost 5 bases, the J end lost 7 bases, and 5 bases lay between the germline ends. Looked up from germline, CDR1 is SGHVS and CDR2 is FNYEAQ. CDR3 coding DNA: TGTGCCAGCAGCGTATTTGAAGCTTTCTTT. As protein: CASSVFEAFF.

The count of this clone is one. The V and J genes are TRBV6-5 and TRBJ2-4, with 8 bases fitting TRBD2. Looked up from germline, CDR1 is MNHEY and CDR2 is SVGAGI. This CDR3 contains 16 residues. The junction had 5 bases not matched to a gene; V was cut back by 4 bases and J by 0 bases. The CDR3 sequence is CASSSVAGLAKNIQYF. CDR3 nucleotides: TGTGCCAGCAGTTCCGTAGCGGGGCTAGCCAAAAACATTCAGTACTTC.

CDR3 protein: CASSSLGGSYEQYF. The DNA of the CDR3 is TGTGCCAGCAGCTCCCTCGGGGGCTCCTACGAGCAGTACTTC. The J gene is TRBJ2-7, the V gene TRBV5-4, with D possibly TRBD2 on 6 matching bases. Germline V lookup: CDR1 SGHNT, CDR2 YYREEE (reference sequence). The germline V and J ends were trimmed by 3 bases and 0 bases, with 10 bases remaining between them. The CDR3 has 14 amino acids.